This record looks at one TCR beta chain sequence and its context. There are 12 residues in the CDR3. V lost 6 bases and J lost 2, with 8 bases in between. Germline V CDR1 and CDR2: DFQATT, SNEGSKA (reference sequence). Each CDR3 protein gets one entry after TCRdb re-called the PCR reads with MiXCR. The data show about 84,000 distinct CDR3 sequences, around 53% seen once. This entry comes from a study of CDR3 diversity in severe acne. The chain links TRBV20-1 to TRBJ1-5; D not certain. This clonotype was obtained from a male donor in good health, without acne. The material sequenced was blood. The CDR3 protein is CSASYGNQPQHF. The CDR3 region has the DNA TGCAGTGCGTCCTATGGCAATCAGCCCCAGCATTTT.